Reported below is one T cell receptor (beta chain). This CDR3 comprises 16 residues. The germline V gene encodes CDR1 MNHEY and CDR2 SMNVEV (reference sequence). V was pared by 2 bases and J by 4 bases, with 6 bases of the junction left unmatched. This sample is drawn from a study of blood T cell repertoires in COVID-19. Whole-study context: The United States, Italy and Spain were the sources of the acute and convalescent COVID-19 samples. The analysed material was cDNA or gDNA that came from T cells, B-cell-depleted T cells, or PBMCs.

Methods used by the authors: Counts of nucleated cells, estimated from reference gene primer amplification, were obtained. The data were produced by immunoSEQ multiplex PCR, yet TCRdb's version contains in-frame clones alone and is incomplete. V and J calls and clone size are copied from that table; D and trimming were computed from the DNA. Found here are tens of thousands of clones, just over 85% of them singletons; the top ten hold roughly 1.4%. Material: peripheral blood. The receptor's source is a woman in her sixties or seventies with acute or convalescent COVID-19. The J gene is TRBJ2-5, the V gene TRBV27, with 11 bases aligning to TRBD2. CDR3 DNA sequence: TGTGCCAGCAGTTTAGTAGCGGGAGGGCCGGGAGAGACCCAGTACTTC. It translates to CASSLVAGGPGETQYF.